The TCR beta chain described here comes from a study of human T cells and chemical hapten exposure. Overall study context: On roughly 2 cm by roughly 2 cm of upper inner arm skin, sensitization was performed with 2% DPC. Patches that contained 0.01% DPC were applied to the upper back and read at 6 days.

Time point: patch test 1, 2 weeks after DPC sensitization. Treatment meaning: therapeutic diphenylcyclopropenone sensitization with weekly scalp DPC. The drawing of blood occurred before each patch test was applied. Unique molecular identifiers were attached to individual cDNA molecules within the library. MiXCR was run by TCRdb on the RACE reads, yielding one entry per CDR3 protein. Among some 180,000 distinct CDR3 sequences, about 22% were seen once, and the ten largest hold less than 7%. This CDR3 region has 19 residues. Trimming cost V 6 bases and J 1 base; bases outside gene matches: 14. Germline assignment: CDR1 ENHRY and CDR2 SYGVKD.

J is TRBJ2-3 and V is TRBV10-3, with 12 bases aligning to TRBD2. The TCR sequence derives from a woman in her 50s with alopecia areata. Some clones in this sample may be carry-over from other donors' samples. Sequenced here: whole blood, sampled in connection with sensitization to the hapten diphenylcyclopropenone (DPC). CDR3 loop: CAISPGLAGSIEGTDTQYF. In DNA form, the CDR3 reads TGTGCCATCAGCCCAGGACTAGCGGGAAGCATAGAAGGCACAGATACGCAGTATTTT.